This TCR beta chain derives from a study of CD8 T cells in ankylosing spondylitis. The TCR beta libraries were generated through quantitative 5'-RACE incorporating molecular barcodes. A single record per CDR3 protein comes from TCRdb applying MiXCR to the 5' RACE reads. Of around 250,000 distinct CDR3 sequences in the sample, more than 15% are singletons; the top ten hold 25% to 40%. This clonotype has a count of ten or more. Its antigen is still unknown. Study-level results: The study looked at matched synovial fluid samples from ankylosing spondylitis patients. Disease-linked clones were reported to be significantly enriched there. Past research had described some motif variants in reactive arthritis synovial fluid and blood.

This CDR3 has 13 residues. Germline V gene lookup returns CDR1 MRHNA and CDR2 SNTAGT. V was clipped by 2 bases and J by 2 bases, with 6 bases between them. The sample consisted of blood, either unsorted or a sorted T cell fraction (not recorded which). This sequence originates from a male donor with ankylosing spondylitis or in good health (not recorded which). The rearrangement links TRBV6-4 to TRBJ1-1; D is perhaps TRBD1 (5 bases). The CDR3 here is CASSDRDNTEAFF. Written as DNA, the CDR3 is TGTGCCAGCAGTGACCGGGACAACACTGAAGCTTTCTTT.